This T cell receptor (beta chain) was sequenced for a study of T cell repertoires in aging, cancer and after chemotherapy. Study as a whole: Donors were grouped into six age bands spanning 30 or younger through 70 or older. Clear clonal overlap appeared across healthy donor samples taken over several months to years. Study results and caveats: Age-matched healthy donors had significantly more diverse, less clonal blood TCR repertoires than untreated cancer patients. In each cancer cohort, median generation probability increased across chemotherapy, suggesting thymic output rebounded.

The CDR3 runs 16 residues. Between the trimmed V and J ends, which lost 7 bases and 3 bases, there was a span of 19 bases. Germline V lookup: CDR1 MNHNY, CDR2 SVGAGI (reference sequence). As to this clonotype: Its target is not known. A single base separates this from a much larger clone, so it may be a read error.

TRB rearrangements spanning V, D and J were amplified using mixed TRB-A/B primers. Using its own MiXCR run on the multiplex PCR reads, TCRdb lists one record per CDR3 protein. The sample carries about 680 distinct CDR3 sequences, approximately 24% recorded once. Amplification of TCR beta used genomic DNA extracted from peripheral blood. The sequence was obtained from a human donor in good health. The material sequenced was blood. V is TRBV6-6 and J is TRBJ1-5; D perhaps matches TRBD1 (5 bases). CDR3 loop: CASNPLGGGNNQPQHF. In nucleotides, the CDR3 is TGTGCCAGCAACCCTCTGGGGGGAGGTAACAATCAGCCCCAGCATTTT.